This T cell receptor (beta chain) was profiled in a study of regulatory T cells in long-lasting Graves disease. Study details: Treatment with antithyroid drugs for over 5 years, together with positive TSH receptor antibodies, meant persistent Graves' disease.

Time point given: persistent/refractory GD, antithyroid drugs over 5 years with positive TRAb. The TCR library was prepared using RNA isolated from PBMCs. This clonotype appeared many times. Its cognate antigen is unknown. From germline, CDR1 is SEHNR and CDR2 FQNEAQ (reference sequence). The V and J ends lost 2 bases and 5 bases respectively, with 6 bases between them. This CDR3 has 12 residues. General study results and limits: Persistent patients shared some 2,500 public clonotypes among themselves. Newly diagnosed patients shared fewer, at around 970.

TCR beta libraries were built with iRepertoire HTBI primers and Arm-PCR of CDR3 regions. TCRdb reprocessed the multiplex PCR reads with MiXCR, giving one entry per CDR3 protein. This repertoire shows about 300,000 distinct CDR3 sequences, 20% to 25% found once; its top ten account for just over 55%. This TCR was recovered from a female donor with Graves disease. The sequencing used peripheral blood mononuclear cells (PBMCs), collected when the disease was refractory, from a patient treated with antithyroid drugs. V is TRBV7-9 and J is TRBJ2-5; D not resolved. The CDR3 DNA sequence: TGTGCCAGCAGCTTACTCGGGGAGACCCAGTACTTC. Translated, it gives CASSLLGETQYF.